Following are 23 T cell receptor beta chains from one sample sequenced in a study of response to subunit inactivated influenza vaccine listed by TCRdb under 2018. Library generation was performed with RT-PCR. Sequencing was carried out with an Illumina HiSeq 2500. TCRdb reprocessing: public reads trimmed at Q25 with fastp, clones called with MiXCR, in-frame beta chains kept. Under each unique CDR3 protein, matching rows form one entry showing the most common genes and DNA. The sample contains a few hundred thousand distinct CDR3 sequences, 21% of them found a single time. The ten largest clones capture around 9.6% of the sample. The specimen was PBMCs from blood, collected about 20 months after vaccination. Every receptor here comes from a man between 45 and 75 years old who received an inactivated influenza vaccine. Donor details come from another sample of the same person, matched by shared clones.

A few counts support this clonotype. The rearrangement uses TRBV11-2 and TRBJ1-4; D perhaps matches TRBD1 (6 bases). Trimming left V 6 bases short and J 7 bases short, with 12 bases between. The germline V gene has CDR1 SGHAT and CDR2 FQNNGV. This CDR3 contains 13 residues. This CDR3 reads CASRQGIVEKLFF. The CDR3 DNA reads as TGTGCCAGCAGACAGGGTATCGTTGAAAAACTGTTTTTT.

The sample holds a few counts of this clonotype. This chain connects TRBV7-2 to TRBJ1-1, with TRBD1 as a possible D gene (6 bases). V was shortened by 1 base and J by 5 bases, with 11 bases between the two germline ends. From germline, CDR1 is SGHTA and CDR2 FQGNSA. The CDR3 has 14 residues. CDR3 DNA: TGTGCCAGCAGCTTAGTTTCAGGGGCAACTGAAGCTTTCTTT. It translates to CASSLVSGATEAFF.

A few counts support this clonotype. In nucleotides, the CDR3 is TGTGCCAGCTCACCACGGACAGGGGAAGAGACCCAGTACTTC. Translating gives CASSPRTGEETQYF. V usage is TRBV18 and J usage is TRBJ2-5; 9 bases match TRBD1. The length of the CDR3 is 14 residues. Germline trimming cut 1 base from V and 3 bases from J; bases unmatched to any gene: 0. Germline V gene lookup returns CDR1 KGHSH and CDR2 LQKENI.

In nucleotides, the CDR3 is TGTGCCAGCAGTCCCCGACAGAATACTAACTATGGCTACACCTTC. It translates to CASSPRQNTNYGYTF. The V gene is TRBV28, the J gene TRBJ1-2, with D maybe TRBD1 (5 bases). The CDR3 extends over 15 amino acids. Trimming shortened V by 5 bases and J by 0 bases, and 13 bases separated the two germline ends. Germline assignment: CDR1 MDHEN and CDR2 SYDVKM.

This rearrangement joins TRBV5-1 to TRBJ1-6; D remains unclear. Looked up from germline, CDR1 is SGHRS and CDR2 is YFSETQ. With 0 bases removed from V and 7 bases from J, the gap between germline ends came to 8 bases. The CDR3 totals 14 residues. The CDR3, as DNA: TGCGCCAGCAGCTTGGTACGCGGGAATTCACCCCTCCACTTT. It specifies CASSLVRGNSPLHF.

This clonotype was recorded at least ten times. This chain joins TRBV12-3 or TRBV12-4 and TRBJ1-4; TRBD1 might be the D (6 bases). Trimming shortened V by 6 bases and J by 8 bases, and 16 bases separated the two germline ends. The length of the CDR3 is 14 residues. The CDR3 bases are TGTGCCAGCAGCCTGGGGGGGGGCGGCGAAAAACTGTTTTTT. Translating gives CASSLGGGGEKLFF.

This clonotype was seen a handful of times. V is TRBV25-1 and J is TRBJ1-1, with D uncertain. CDR1 and CDR2 (germline): MGHDK, SYGVNS. The length of the CDR3 is 15 residues. V gave up 3 bases and J gave up 0 bases, with 11 bases separating them. The CDR3 DNA reads as TGTGCCAGCAGTGAGGACCGTACGATGAACACTGAAGCTTTCTTT. Protein sequence: CASSEDRTMNTEAFF.

V and J are TRBV5-5 and TRBJ1-1; a possible D gene is TRBD1 (5 bases). The CDR3 totals 13 residues. Germline lookup yields CDR1 SGHKS and CDR2 YYEKEE (reference sequence). V lost 0 bases, J lost 7 bases, and 10 bases lay in between. CDR3: CASSLAGTDEAFF. Here the CDR3 DNA reads TGTGCCAGCAGCTTGGCAGGGACCGATGAAGCTTTCTTT.

This clonotype occurred many times. J is TRBJ1-1 and V is TRBV5-1; 8 bases are a match to TRBD1. This CDR3 is built from 15 residues. V dropped 4 bases and J dropped 6; count of bases not matched to a gene: 11. The germline gives CDR1 SGHRS, CDR2 YFSETQ. For the CDR3, the DNA is TGCGCCAGCAGCACCGGACAGGGAGAGGTCGCTGAAGCTTTCTTT. Translated: CASSTGQGEVAEAFF.

This clonotype was seen a few times. This sequence joins TRBV2 and TRBJ2-2; D may be TRBD2 (5 bases). Germline V CDR1 and CDR2: SNHLY, FYNNEI. The CDR3 covers 14 residues. Trimming cost V 4 bases and J 0 bases, with 6 bases left between them. The CDR3 protein is CASSALANTGELFF. Here the CDR3 DNA reads TGTGCCAGCAGTGCACTAGCGAACACCGGGGAGCTGTTTTTT. Full variable domain (outside the CDR3, taken from reference TRBV2 and TRBJ2-2): EPEVTQTPSHQVTQMGQEVILRCVPISNHLYFYWYRQILGQKVEFLVSFYNNEISEKSEIFDDQFSVERPDGSNFTLKIRSTKLEDSAMYFCASSALANTGELFFGEGSRLTVL.

This clonotype was recorded a few times. CDR3 DNA sequence: TGTGCCAGCAGCCAATGGGGACAAGGCGCGACCCAGTACTTC. The encoded protein is CASSQWGQGATQYF. V is TRBV4-2 and J is TRBJ2-5, with D possibly being TRBD1 (6 bases). The germline CDR1 and CDR2 sequences are LGHNA and YNFKEQ. Trimming took 2 bases from V and 7 from J, leaving 14 bases between them. CDR3 length equals 14 residues.

Points on this clonotype: The junction and the germline gene differ at one end; a read error may be behind it. The chain joins TRBV15 to TRBJ2-6; tentatively, D is TRBD1 (5 bases). This CDR3 is 15 amino acids long. The germline gives CDR1 LNHNV, CDR2 YYDKDF (reference sequence). CDR3 DNA: TGTGCCACCAGCAGAGAGGGCTCTGGGGCCAACGTCGTGACTTTC. It is translated as CATSREGSGANVVTF.

The chain is built from TRBV5-1 and TRBJ1-1; TRBD1 matches at 8 bases. The V gene end was trimmed by 7 bases and the J gene end by 7 bases; junction bases not matched to a gene: 15. The CDR3 is 15 amino acids. Germline CDR1 and CDR2: SGHRS and YFSETQ. The CDR3, as DNA: TGCGCCAGCCGACCCGGGGGGACAGGAGTCCTTGAAGCTTTCTTT. This sequence encodes CASRPGGTGVLEAFF.

This clonotype was counted a few times. The CDR3 sequence: CASSYDPGARRLTEAFF. Here the CDR3 DNA reads TGTGCCAGCAGTTACGACCCAGGGGCTCGAAGGTTGACTGAAGCTTTCTTT. V is TRBV6-2 or TRBV6-3 and J is TRBJ1-1; D is perhaps TRBD1 (6 bases). V dropped 2 bases and J dropped 5 bases, with 21 bases sitting between them. Per the germline V gene, CDR1 is MNHEY and CDR2 is SVGEGT. This CDR3 is built from 17 residues.

This clonotype was counted at least ten times. The V gene is TRBV28, the J gene TRBJ1-6; D is uncertain. CDR1 is MDHEN, CDR2 SYDVKM, per germline. The CDR3 is made up of 12 amino acids. V lost 5 bases and J 11 bases, leaving 10 bases between the germline ends. The CDR3 is CASSPRATPLHF. The CDR3 coding sequence is TGTGCCAGCAGTCCTCGGGCGACACCCCTCCACTTT.

The chain recombines TRBV30 with TRBJ1-1, with D unresolved. Trimming left V 3 bases short and J 1 base short, with 9 bases between. Germline V gene sequence: CDR1 GTSNPN, CDR2 SVGIG (reference sequence). The CDR3 is 13 residues long. CDR3 sequence (DNA): TGTGCCTGGAGGGCTACATCGAACACTGAAGCTTTCTTT. Translation: CAWRATSNTEAFF.

V usage is TRBV12-3 or TRBV12-4 and J usage is TRBJ2-7; D is possibly TRBD1 or TRBD2 (5 bases each). V was cut by 8 bases and J by 4 bases, with 12 bases left in between. This CDR3 has 12 amino acids. The DNA of the CDR3 is TGTGCCAGCGCCTTTTGGGGGTACGAGCAGTACTTC. Its protein product is CASAFWGYEQYF.

The V and J genes are TRBV4-1 and TRBJ2-2, with TRBD2 matching 7 bases. Germline-derived CDR1 and CDR2 are MGHRA and YSYEKL. Losses at the gene ends were 1 base for V and 7 bases for J; bases not matched to a gene: 3. The CDR3 is 14 amino acids. The CDR3 sequence: CASSQASGVGELFF. CDR3 DNA: TGCGCCAGCAGCCAAGCCAGCGGGGTCGGGGAGCTGTTTTTT.

The gene calls are TRBV7-9 and TRBJ2-1; a possible D gene is TRBD2 (5 bases). Trimming cost V 5 bases and J 10 bases, with 12 bases left between them. The CDR3 sequence is 12 residues long. CDR1 SEHNR and CDR2 FQNEAQ come from the germline V gene (reference sequence). CDR3 in DNA: TGTGCCAGCAGCCTACTAGATCGGGAGCAGTTCTTC. Amino acids: CASSLLDREQFF. The full variable domain, completed using reference TRBV7-9 and TRBJ2-1, is DTGVSQNPRHKITKRGQNVTFRCDPISEHNRLYWYRQTLGQGPEFLTYFQNEAQLEKSRLLSDRFSAERPKGSFSTLEIQRTEQGDSAMYLCASSLLDREQFFGPGTRLTVL.

The V call is TRBV7-9, the J call TRBJ2-2; D is possibly TRBD2 (5 bases). Trimming stripped 3 bases from V and 6 bases from J, with 8 bases between. This CDR3 has 13 residues. Germline-derived CDR1 and CDR2 are SEHNR and FQNEAQ (reference sequence). CDR3 in amino acids: CASSFRGAGELFF. The DNA for the CDR3 is TGTGCCAGCAGCTTTCGGGGTGCCGGGGAGCTGTTTTTT.

This clonotype was counted between two and nine times. CDR3 nucleotides: TGTGCCAGCGCAAGGGACAGGAACACTGAAGCTTTCTTT. The encoded protein is CASARDRNTEAFF. This sequence joins TRBV2 and TRBJ1-1, with TRBD1 matching over 7 bases. Germline V gene lookup returns CDR1 SNHLY and CDR2 FYNNEI. V was pared by 8 bases and J by 1 base, with 4 bases of the junction left unmatched. This CDR3 comprises 13 residues.

J is TRBJ2-7 and V is TRBV6-9; D uncertain. Germline V CDR1 and CDR2: MNHGY, SVAAGI. Trimming took off 9 bases at V and 0 bases at J, with 18 bases between the two ends. The CDR3 is 15 amino acids. The CDR3 DNA reads TGTGCCAGTGGTAACGAGACTGAGCCCTCCTACGAGCAGTACTTC. This codes for CASGNETEPSYEQYF.

V and J are TRBV5-1 and TRBJ1-2; D is possibly TRBD1 (6 bases). This CDR3 has 14 residues. In germline, CDR1 is SGHRS, CDR2 YFSETQ. The germline V and J ends were trimmed by 1 base and 8 bases, with 15 bases remaining between them. The DNA for the CDR3 is TGCGCCAGCAGCTTGAAGGAGGGGGGTCTAGGCTACACCTTC. Residues: CASSLKEGGLGYTF.